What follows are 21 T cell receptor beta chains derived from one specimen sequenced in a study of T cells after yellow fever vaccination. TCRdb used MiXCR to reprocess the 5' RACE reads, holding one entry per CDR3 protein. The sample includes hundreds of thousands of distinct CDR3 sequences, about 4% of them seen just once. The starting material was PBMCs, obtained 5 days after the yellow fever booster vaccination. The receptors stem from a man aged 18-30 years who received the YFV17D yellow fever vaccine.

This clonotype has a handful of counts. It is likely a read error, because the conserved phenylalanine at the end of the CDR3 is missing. The CDR3 protein is CASSSYSVNPEAFI. CDR3 DNA: TGTGCCAGCAGCTCCTACAGCGTAAACCCTGAAGCTTTCATT. The chain is built from TRBV7-8 and TRBJ1-1; D remains ambiguous. The CDR3 has 14 residues. Germline CDR1 reads SGHVS; CDR2 reads FQNEAQ. Trimming removed 4 bases from V and 6 bases from J, with 15 bases in between.

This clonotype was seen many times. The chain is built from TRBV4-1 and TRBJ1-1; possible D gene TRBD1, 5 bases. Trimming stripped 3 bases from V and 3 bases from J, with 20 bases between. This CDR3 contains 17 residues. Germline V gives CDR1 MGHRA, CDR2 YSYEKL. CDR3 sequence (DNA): TGCGCCAGCAGCCACCGGGGGAAGACGGCAGAGGACACTGAAGCTTTCTTT. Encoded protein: CASSHRGKTAEDTEAFF.

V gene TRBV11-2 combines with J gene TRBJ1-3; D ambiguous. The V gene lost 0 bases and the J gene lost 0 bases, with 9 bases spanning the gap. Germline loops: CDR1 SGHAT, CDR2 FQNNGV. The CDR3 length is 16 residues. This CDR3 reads CASSLERAYSGNTIYF. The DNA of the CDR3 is TGTGCCAGCAGCTTAGAGCGGGCCTACTCTGGAAACACCATATATTTT.

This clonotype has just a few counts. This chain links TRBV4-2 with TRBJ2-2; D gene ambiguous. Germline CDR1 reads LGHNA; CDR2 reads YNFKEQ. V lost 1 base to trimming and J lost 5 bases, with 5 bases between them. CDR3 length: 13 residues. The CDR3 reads CASSQGVTGELFF. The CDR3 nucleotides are TGTGCCAGCAGCCAAGGGGTTACCGGGGAGCTGTTTTTT.

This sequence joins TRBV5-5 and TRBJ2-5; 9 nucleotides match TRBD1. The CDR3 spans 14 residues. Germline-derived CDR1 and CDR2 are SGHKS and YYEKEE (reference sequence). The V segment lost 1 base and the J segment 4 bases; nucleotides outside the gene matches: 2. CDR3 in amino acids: CASSLTGGRETQYF. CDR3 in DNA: TGTGCCAGCAGCTTGACAGGGGGCAGAGAGACCCAGTACTTC.

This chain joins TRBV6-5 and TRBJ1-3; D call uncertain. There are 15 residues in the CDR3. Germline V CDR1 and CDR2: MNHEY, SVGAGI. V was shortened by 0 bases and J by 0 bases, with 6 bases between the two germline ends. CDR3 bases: TGTGCCAGCAGTTACTCGTCGCACTCTGGAAACACCATATATTTT. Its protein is CASSYSSHSGNTIYF.

The CDR3 DNA follows: TGTGCCAGCAGCCAAGTAGCGGGACAGGGCGTCTTAGGGTATGGCTACACCTTC. It specifies CASSQVAGQGVLGYGYTF. The genes are TRBV3-1 and TRBJ1-2; TRBD1 aligns across 9 bases. After removal of 1 base from V and 5 bases from J, the junction contained 14 bases not matched to a gene. The CDR3 loop spans 18 amino acids. Germline V gene sequence: CDR1 LGHDT, CDR2 YNNKEL (reference sequence).

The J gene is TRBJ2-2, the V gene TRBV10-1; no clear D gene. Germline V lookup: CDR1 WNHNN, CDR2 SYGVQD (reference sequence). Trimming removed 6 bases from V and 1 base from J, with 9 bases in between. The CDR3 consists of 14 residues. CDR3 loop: CASRFALNTGELFF. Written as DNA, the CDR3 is TGCGCCAGCAGATTTGCCCTGAACACCGGGGAGCTGTTTTTT.

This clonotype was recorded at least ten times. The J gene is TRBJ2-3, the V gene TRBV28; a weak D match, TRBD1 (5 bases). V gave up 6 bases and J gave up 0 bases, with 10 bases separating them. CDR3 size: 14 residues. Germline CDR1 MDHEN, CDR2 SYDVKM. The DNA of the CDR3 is TGTGCCAGCAGATTGGCAGGGAGCACAGATACGCAGTATTTT. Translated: CASRLAGSTDTQYF. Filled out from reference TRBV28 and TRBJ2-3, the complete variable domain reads DVKVTQSSRYLVKRTGEKVFLECVQDMDHENMFWYRQDPGLGLRLIYFSYDVKMKEKGDIPEGYSVSREKKERFSLILESASTNQTSMYLCASRLAGSTDTQYFGPGTRLTVL.

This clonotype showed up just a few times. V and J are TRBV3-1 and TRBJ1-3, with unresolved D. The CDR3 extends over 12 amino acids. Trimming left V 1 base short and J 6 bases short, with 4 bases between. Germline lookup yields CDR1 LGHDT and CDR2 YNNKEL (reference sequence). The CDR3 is CASSQGANTIYF. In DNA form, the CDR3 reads TGTGCCAGCAGCCAAGGCGCAAACACCATATATTTT.

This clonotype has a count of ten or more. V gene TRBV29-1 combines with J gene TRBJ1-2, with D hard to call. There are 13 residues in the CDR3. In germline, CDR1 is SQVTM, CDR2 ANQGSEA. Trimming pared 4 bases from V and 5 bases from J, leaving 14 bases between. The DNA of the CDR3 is TGCAGCGTTGGAGAGCCGACCCCTTATGGCTACACCTTC. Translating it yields CSVGEPTPYGYTF.

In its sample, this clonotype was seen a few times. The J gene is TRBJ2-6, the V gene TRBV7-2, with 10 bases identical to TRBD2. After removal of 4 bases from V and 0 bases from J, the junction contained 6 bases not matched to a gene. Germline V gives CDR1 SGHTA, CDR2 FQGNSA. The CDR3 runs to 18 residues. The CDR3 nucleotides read TGTGCCAGCAGCTCGACTAGCGGGCCAAGCTCTGGGGCCAACGTCCTGACTTTC. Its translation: CASSSTSGPSSGANVLTF.

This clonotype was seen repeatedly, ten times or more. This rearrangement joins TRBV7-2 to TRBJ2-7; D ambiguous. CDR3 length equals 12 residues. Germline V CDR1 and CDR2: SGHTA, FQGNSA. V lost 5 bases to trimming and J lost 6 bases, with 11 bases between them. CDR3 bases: TGTGCCAGCAGCCTAACGACCTCCGAGCAGTACTTC. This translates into CASSLTTSEQYF. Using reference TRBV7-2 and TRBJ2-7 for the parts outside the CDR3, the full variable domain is GAGVSQSPSNKVTEKGKDVELRCDPISGHTALYWYRQSLGQGLEFLIYFQGNSAPDKSGLPSDRFSAERTGGSVSTLTIQRTQQEDSAVYLCASSLTTSEQYFGPGTRLTVT.

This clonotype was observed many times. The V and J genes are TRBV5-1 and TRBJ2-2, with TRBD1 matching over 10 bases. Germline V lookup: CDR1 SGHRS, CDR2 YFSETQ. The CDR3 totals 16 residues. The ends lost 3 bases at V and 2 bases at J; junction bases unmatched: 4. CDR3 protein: CASSSGQGDNTGELFF. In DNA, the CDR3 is TGCGCCAGCAGCTCCGGACAGGGGGACAACACCGGGGAGCTGTTTTTT. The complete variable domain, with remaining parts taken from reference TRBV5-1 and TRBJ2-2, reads KAGVTQTPRYLIKTRGQQVTLSCSPISGHRSVSWYQQTPGQGLQFLFEYFSETQRNKGNFPGRFSGRQFSNSRSEMNVSTLELGDSALYLCASSSGQGDNTGELFFGEGSRLTVL.

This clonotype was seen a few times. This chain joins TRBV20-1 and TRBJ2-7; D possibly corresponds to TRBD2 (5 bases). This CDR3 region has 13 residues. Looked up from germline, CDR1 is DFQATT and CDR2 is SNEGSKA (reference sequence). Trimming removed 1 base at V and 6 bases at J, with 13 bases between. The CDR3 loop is CSARADSDSEQYF. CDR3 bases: TGCAGTGCTAGAGCCGATAGCGATAGCGAGCAGTACTTC.

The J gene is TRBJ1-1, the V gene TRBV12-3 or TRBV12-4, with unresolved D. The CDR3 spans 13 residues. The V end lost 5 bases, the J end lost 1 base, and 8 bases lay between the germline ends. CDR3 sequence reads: CASSPRSNTEAFF. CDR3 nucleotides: TGTGCCAGCAGTCCAAGGTCGAACACTGAAGCTTTCTTT.

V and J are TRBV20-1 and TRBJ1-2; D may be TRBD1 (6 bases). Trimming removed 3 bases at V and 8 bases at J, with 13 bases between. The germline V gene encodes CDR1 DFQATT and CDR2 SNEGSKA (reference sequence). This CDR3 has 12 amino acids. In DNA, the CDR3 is TGCAGTGCTAGTGGGGGCAGCAAAGGCTACACCTTC. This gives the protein CSASGGSKGYTF.

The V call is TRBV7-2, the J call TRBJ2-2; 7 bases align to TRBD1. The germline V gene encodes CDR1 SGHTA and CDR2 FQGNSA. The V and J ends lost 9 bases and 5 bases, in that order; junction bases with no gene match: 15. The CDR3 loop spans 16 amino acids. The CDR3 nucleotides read TGTGCCAGTTCTCTTACAGACAGGGTCTCGACCGGGGAGCTGTTTTTT. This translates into CASSLTDRVSTGELFF.

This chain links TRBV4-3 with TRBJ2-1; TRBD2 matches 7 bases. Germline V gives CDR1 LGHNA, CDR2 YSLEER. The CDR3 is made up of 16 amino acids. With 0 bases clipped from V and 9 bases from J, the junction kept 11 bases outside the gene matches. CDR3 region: CASSQDIGGDYLEQFF. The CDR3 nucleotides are TGCGCCAGCAGCCAAGATATAGGCGGGGACTACCTTGAGCAGTTCTTC.

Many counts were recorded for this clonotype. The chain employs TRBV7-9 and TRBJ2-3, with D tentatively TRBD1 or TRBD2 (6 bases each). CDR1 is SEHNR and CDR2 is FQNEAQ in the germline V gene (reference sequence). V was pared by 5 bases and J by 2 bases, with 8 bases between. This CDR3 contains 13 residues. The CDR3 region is CASSGGPTDTQYF. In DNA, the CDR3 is TGTGCCAGCAGCGGGGGGCCCACAGATACGCAGTATTTT.

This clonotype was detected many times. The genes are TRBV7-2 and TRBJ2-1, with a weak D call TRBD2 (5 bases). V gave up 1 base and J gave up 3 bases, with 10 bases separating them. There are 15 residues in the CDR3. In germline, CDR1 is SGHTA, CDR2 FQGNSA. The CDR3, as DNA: TGTGCCAGCAGCTTAGGGACTGCATACTACAATGAGCAGTTCTTC. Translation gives CASSLGTAYYNEQFF.